This T cell receptor beta chain was documented in a study of cytomegalovirus exposure and HLA in healthy donors. On this clone itself: Its antigen is as yet unknown.

Per germline, CDR1 MNHEY and CDR2 SMNVEV (reference sequence). Trimming stripped 5 bases from V and 7 bases from J, with 15 bases between. CDR3 size: 15 residues. Study outcomes and limitations: The dataset shows that most TCR sequences were rare, while some public TCRs occurred in many donors. The study listed 164 cytomegalovirus-associated TCR beta chains.

It was with 60 Vbeta and 13 Jbeta primers that the PCR ran. As originally analysed: Unique TCR beta chains numbered roughly 84 million in a later analysis, with 10 million to 14 million shared. Produced via immunoSEQ multiplex PCR; TCRdb's table is partial and in-frame only. V and J calls plus clone size are reproduced from that table; the DNA served to infer D and trimming. In the table there are 150,000 to 200,000 clones, around 79% of which are singletons. This clonotype was sampled from a woman aged 50 to 60 in good health and CMV-seronegative. Sequencing was done on a sample of PBMCs. The genes are TRBV27 and TRBJ1-6, with D possibly matching TRBD1 (6 bases). The CDR3 spells CASSRRTVGNSPLHF. CDR3 DNA sequence: TGTGCCAGCAGTAGAAGGACAGTGGGGAATTCACCCCTCCACTTT.